A single sample gave rise to the 29 T cell receptor beta chains below, sequenced in a study of human T cells and chemical hapten exposure. TCRdb ran MiXCR on the RACE reads and lists one entry per CDR3 protein. The sample lists roughly 360,000 distinct CDR3 sequences; about 4.8% were seen once. Time point here: patch test 1, 2 weeks after DPC sensitization. Indicated treatment: therapeutic diphenylcyclopropenone sensitization with weekly scalp DPC. The sample was whole blood, taken in connection with sensitization to the hapten diphenylcyclopropenone (DPC). The receptor set was obtained from a woman in her forties or fifties with alopecia areata. Some clones in this sample may be carry-over from other donors' samples.

This clonotype occurred many times. This rearrangement joins TRBV3-1 to TRBJ1-1; D gene ambiguous. The CDR3 is 13 residues long. Trimming removed 4 bases from V and 6 bases from J, with 12 bases in between. Germline V gene data show CDR1 as LGHDT and CDR2 as YNNKEL (reference sequence). CDR3 bases: TGTGCCAGCAGCCCCTCGGAGGGCGCTGAAGCTTTCTTT. Translation: CASSPSEGAEAFF.

The sample holds many counts of this clonotype. The V call is TRBV12-3 or TRBV12-4, the J call TRBJ2-6, with 10 positions matching TRBD1. The trim removed 3 bases at V and 4 bases at J, leaving 9 bases unmatched. The CDR3 runs 18 residues. Here the CDR3 DNA reads TGTGCCAGCAGTTTGTTCGGGACAGGGGATCCCGGGGCCAACGTCCTGACTTTC. It yields the protein CASSLFGTGDPGANVLTF.

There are a few counts of this clonotype. The chain has TRBV25-1 and TRBJ2-5, with D hard to call. V lost 6 bases, J lost 1 base, and 15 bases lay in between. CDR3 length: 15 amino acids. Germline V gene lookup returns CDR1 MGHDK and CDR2 SYGVNS. This chain's CDR3 is CASRGTSTAQETQYF. The CDR3 bases are TGTGCCAGCAGAGGAACCAGCACAGCCCAAGAGACCCAGTACTTC.

With respect to this clonotype: This CDR3 is missing its conserved last phenylalanine or tryptophan, likely due to a read error. The DNA is left out, because the CDR3 cannot be placed on it with certainty; the CDR3 is given as TCRdb lists it. The chain carries TRBV30 and TRBJ2-7; the DNA was not compared with TRBD2, the D call given in the table. CDR1 and CDR2 (germline): GTSNPN, SVGIG (reference sequence). The CDR3 is 15 residues long, counting both termini. The CDR3: CAWNLFPFTSGSYKG.

There are many counts of this clonotype. The chain couples TRBV7-9 to TRBJ1-1; 9 bases fit TRBD1. V shed 3 bases, J shed 4 bases, and the junction held 6 bases outside the gene matches. The V gene's germline CDR1 is SEHNR and CDR2 FQNEAQ (reference sequence). The CDR3 is 15 amino acids. The CDR3 nucleotides read TGTGCCAGCAGCTTCACAGGGGGCTATAGCACTGAAGCTTTCTTT. Translation gives CASSFTGGYSTEAFF.

The table lists this clonotype with a few counts. The chain links TRBV10-3 to TRBJ1-4; a weak D match, TRBD1 (5 bases). The CDR3 is made up of 12 amino acids. V was shortened by 11 bases and J by 5 bases, with 12 bases between the two germline ends. Germline V gives CDR1 ENHRY, CDR2 SYGVKD. This CDR3 is CASGTGNEKLFF. CDR3 coding DNA: TGTGCCTCAGGGACTGGGAATGAAAAACTGTTTTTT.

The chain employs TRBV12-3 or TRBV12-4 and TRBJ1-1, with D possibly TRBD1 on 6 matching bases. V was clipped by 6 bases and J by 3 bases, with 14 bases between them. The CDR3 runs 14 residues. CDR3 in DNA: TGTGCCAGCAGCCTGAGGGGGATGGACACTGAAGCTTTCTTT. Its translation: CASSLRGMDTEAFF.

This clonotype has more than one count but fewer than ten. The gene calls are TRBV4-2 and TRBJ2-7; 7 bases fit TRBD1. J was trimmed by 6 bases and V by 3 bases; bases with no gene match: 8. The CDR3 consists of 14 residues. Germline V gene sequence: CDR1 LGHNA, CDR2 YNFKEQ. Written as DNA, the CDR3 is TGTGCCAGCAGCCAGTTCACAGGGGCCTCCGAGCAGTACTTC. Translating gives CASSQFTGASEQYF.

This clonotype was recorded many times. The chain has TRBV7-2 and TRBJ1-3, with no clear D. The germline gives CDR1 SGHTA, CDR2 FQGNSA. V was shortened by 1 base and J by 0 bases, with 7 bases between the two germline ends. The CDR3 has 15 residues. CDR3 in amino acids: CASSLVGGSGNTIYF. The CDR3 DNA reads as TGTGCCAGCAGCTTAGTGGGCGGCTCTGGAAACACCATATATTTT.

The rearrangement joins TRBV12-5 to TRBJ1-5; D gene ambiguous. The CDR3 runs 14 residues. Trimming shortened V by 6 bases and J by 0 bases, and 9 bases separated the two germline ends. The germline gives CDR1 LGHNT, CDR2 FRNRAP. CDR3: CASGGPYSNQPQHF. CDR3 sequence (DNA): TGTGCTAGTGGAGGACCCTATAGCAATCAGCCCCAGCATTTT.

This clonotype was counted a few times. The chain carries TRBV12-3 or TRBV12-4 and TRBJ1-6; possibly TRBD1 for D (5 bases). Deletions cut 3 bases from V and 9 bases from J, with 12 bases between. CDR3 length: 14 residues. The CDR3 sequence: CASSFRWGSSPLHF. The CDR3 bases are TGTGCCAGCAGTTTCCGCTGGGGGAGTTCACCCCTCCACTTT.

A few counts support this clonotype. The chain has TRBV3-1 and TRBJ1-3; D is unresolved. V was clipped by 5 bases and J by 0 bases, with 8 bases between them. Germline V gives CDR1 LGHDT, CDR2 YNNKEL (reference sequence). This CDR3 is built from 14 residues. For the CDR3, the DNA is TGTGCCAGCAGCTCTTCCGTCTCTGGAAACACCATATATTTT. It yields the protein CASSSSVSGNTIYF.

V gene TRBV27 combines with J gene TRBJ2-7, with 11 bases aligning to TRBD2. CDR1 is MNHEY and CDR2 is SMNVEV in the germline V gene (reference sequence). The junction had 11 bases not matched to a gene; V was cut back by 3 bases and J by 7 bases. The CDR3 loop spans 16 amino acids. This CDR3 is CASSFALAGGPGEQYF. The CDR3 DNA reads as TGTGCCAGCAGTTTCGCCCTAGCGGGGGGACCAGGAGAGCAGTACTTC.

This clonotype appeared a few times. The chain is built from TRBV30 and TRBJ2-3; D is unclear. This CDR3 region has 15 residues. The germline CDR1 and CDR2 sequences are GTSNPN and SVGIG (reference sequence). With 2 bases removed from V and 0 bases from J, the gap between germline ends came to 12 bases. CDR3 coding DNA: TGTGCCTGGAGTTTGGACCGACGTAGCACAGATACGCAGTATTTT. Translated: CAWSLDRRSTDTQYF.

The table lists this clonotype with a few counts. V gene TRBV12-5 combines with J gene TRBJ1-1; D is ambiguous. V lost 5 bases and J lost 6, with 16 bases in between. The CDR3 length is 14 residues. CDR1 and CDR2 from the germline V gene are LGHNT and FRNRAP. CDR3 residues: CASGPSGRDSEAFF. The CDR3 nucleotides read TGTGCTAGTGGTCCGTCCGGGCGCGATTCTGAAGCTTTCTTT.

This clonotype was counted many times. This chain uses TRBV10-1 with TRBJ1-4, with 9 bases matching TRBD1. V was pared by 7 bases and J by 7 bases, with 10 bases of the junction left unmatched. Germline assignment: CDR1 WNHNN and CDR2 SYGVQD (reference sequence). The CDR3 has 15 amino acids. CDR3 region: CASNPRTGESEKLFF. The CDR3 DNA is TGCGCCAGCAACCCCAGGACAGGGGAGAGTGAAAAACTGTTTTTT.

This clonotype was observed at least ten times. The chain combines TRBV29-1 with TRBJ1-2; 7 positions agree with TRBD1. Trimming took 6 bases from V and 2 from J; bases not matched to a gene: 3. This CDR3 is built from 12 residues. CDR1 and CDR2 from the germline V gene are SQVTM and ANQGSEA. As DNA, the CDR3 is TGCAGCGTCCTGACAGGGAACTATGGCTACACCTTC. It specifies CSVLTGNYGYTF.

The table lists this clonotype with a few counts. J is TRBJ2-7 and V is TRBV11-2, with TRBD2 identical over 8 bases. Germline assignment: CDR1 SGHAT and CDR2 FQNNGV. V dropped 3 bases and J dropped 6; count of bases not matched to a gene: 7. The CDR3 loop spans 14 amino acids. DNA of the CDR3: TGTGCCAGCAGCTTCCAGACGCGGGGGGCCGAGCAGTACTTC. It is translated as CASSFQTRGAEQYF.

This clonotype was recorded at least ten times. The genes are TRBV29-1 and TRBJ1-1; D is unclear. V shed 2 bases and J shed 6 bases, with 7 bases lying between them. Germline CDR1 and CDR2: SQVTM and ANQGSEA. This CDR3 is 11 amino acids long. The CDR3 protein is CSVEWLAEAFF. The CDR3 DNA is TGCAGCGTTGAATGGTTAGCTGAAGCTTTCTTT.

This clonotype was counted ten times or more. The rearrangement uses TRBV7-2 and TRBJ2-3, with TRBD1 matching over 7 bases. This CDR3 is built from 15 residues. Germline CDR1 SGHTA, CDR2 FQGNSA. The junction had 4 bases not matched to a gene; V was cut back by 2 bases and J by 2 bases. CDR3 DNA sequence: TGTGCCAGCAGCTTACAAGGGGGCCTCACAGATACGCAGTATTTT. This gives the protein CASSLQGGLTDTQYF.

This clonotype was found many times. The J gene is TRBJ1-1, the V gene TRBV27; D not resolved. The germline CDR1 and CDR2 sequences are MNHEY and SMNVEV (reference sequence). V lost 6 bases and J 0 bases, leaving 11 bases between the germline ends. CDR3 length equals 14 residues. DNA of the CDR3: TGTGCCAGCAGGCTACAGAGTATGAACACTGAAGCTTTCTTT. This encodes CASRLQSMNTEAFF.

The rearrangement uses TRBV2 and TRBJ2-3; tentative D call: TRBD1 (6 bases). V lost 1 base and J 6 bases, leaving 14 bases between the germline ends. Germline V lookup: CDR1 SNHLY, CDR2 FYNNEI. This CDR3 comprises 15 residues. The CDR3 nucleotides are TGTGCCAGCAGTGAAGGCAGTGGGGGCCTGGATACGCAGTATTTT. It specifies CASSEGSGGLDTQYF.

This clonotype has more than one count but fewer than ten. The rearrangement uses TRBV13 and TRBJ1-6; no clear D gene. This CDR3 has 12 residues. Trimming removed 3 bases at V and 15 bases at J, with 12 bases between. CDR1 PRHDT and CDR2 FYEKMQ come from the germline V gene (reference sequence). In DNA form, the CDR3 reads TGTGCCAGCAGCTTGGCAGTCGGATTCCTCCACTTT. It codes for CASSLAVGFLHF.

This chain links TRBV6-2 or TRBV6-3 with TRBJ1-1; 8 positions agree with TRBD1. Germline V gives CDR1 MNHEY, CDR2 SVGEGT. The V and J ends lost 7 bases and 4 bases, in that order; junction bases with no gene match: 2. This CDR3 comprises 12 residues. In DNA, the CDR3 is TGTGCCAGCAACGACAGGGGCACTGAAGCTTTCTTT. It yields the protein CASNDRGTEAFF.

This clonotype came up a few times. This chain's CDR3 is CATAESSYNSPLHF. CDR3 in DNA: TGTGCCACAGCTGAGAGCTCCTATAATTCACCCCTCCACTTT. The V gene is TRBV2, the J gene TRBJ1-6; D gene uncertain. Germline values: CDR1 SNHLY, CDR2 FYNNEI. The ends were cut back, 10 bases at V and 0 bases at J, with 10 bases in the middle. CDR3 size: 14 residues.

The sample holds many counts of this clonotype. V gene TRBV10-2 combines with J gene TRBJ2-5; 8 nucleotides agree with TRBD2. The CDR3 covers 15 residues. Trimming removed 3 bases from V and 2 bases from J; junction bases left unmatched: 5. Germline-derived CDR1 and CDR2 are WSHSY and SAAADI. In DNA, the CDR3 is TGCGCCAGCAGTGACCAGGTAGCGGGGCAAGAGACCCAGTACTTC. Its protein is CASSDQVAGQETQYF.

In this sample, this clonotype turned up a few times. This chain uses TRBV11-3 with TRBJ1-1; D ambiguous. Germline CDR1 is SGHNT and CDR2 is YENEEA. V was pared by 5 bases and J by 3 bases, with 10 bases between. CDR3 size: 13 residues. CDR3 in DNA: TGTGCCAGCAGCGCGTCACAAGACACTGAAGCTTTCTTT. It translates to CASSASQDTEAFF.

This clonotype was seen many times. For the CDR3, the DNA is TGTGCCAGCAGCCAAGACAGAAATTATGGCTACACCTTC. Amino acid sequence: CASSQDRNYGYTF. The V and J genes are TRBV7-2 and TRBJ1-2, with D maybe TRBD1 (5 bases). V lost 5 bases to trimming and J lost 5 bases, with 12 bases between them. Looked up from germline, CDR1 is SGHTA and CDR2 is FQGNSA. This CDR3 has 13 amino acids.

This clonotype was counted a few times. CDR3 DNA: TGTGCCAGCAGCGCCAGACTAGCGGGCTCGTCCTACGAGCAGTACTTC. It is translated as CASSARLAGSSYEQYF. This chain links TRBV13 with TRBJ2-7, with TRBD2 matching 10 bases. CDR1 and CDR2 from the germline V gene are PRHDT and FYEKMQ (reference sequence). The CDR3 runs 16 residues. Trimming at V came to 5 bases and at J to 1 base, leaving 8 bases not matched to a gene.